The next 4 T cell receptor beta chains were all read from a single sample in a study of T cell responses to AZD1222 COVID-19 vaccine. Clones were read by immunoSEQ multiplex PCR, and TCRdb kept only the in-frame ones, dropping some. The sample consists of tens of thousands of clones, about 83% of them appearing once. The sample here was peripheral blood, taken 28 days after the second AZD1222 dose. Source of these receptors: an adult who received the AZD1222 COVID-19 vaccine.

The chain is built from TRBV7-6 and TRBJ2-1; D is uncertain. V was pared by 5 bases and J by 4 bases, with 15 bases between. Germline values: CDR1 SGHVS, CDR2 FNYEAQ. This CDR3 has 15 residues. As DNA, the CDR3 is TGTGCCAGCAGCCCAATGCGCGCAGCGTACAATGAGCAGTTCTTC. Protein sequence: CASSPMRAAYNEQFF.

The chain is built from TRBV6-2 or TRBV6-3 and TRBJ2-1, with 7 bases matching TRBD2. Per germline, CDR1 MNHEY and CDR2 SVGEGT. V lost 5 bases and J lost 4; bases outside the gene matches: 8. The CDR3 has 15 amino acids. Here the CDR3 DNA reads TGTGCCAGCAGTGGGTCTAGCGGCCTGTACAATGAGCAGTTCTTC. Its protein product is CASSGSSGLYNEQFF.

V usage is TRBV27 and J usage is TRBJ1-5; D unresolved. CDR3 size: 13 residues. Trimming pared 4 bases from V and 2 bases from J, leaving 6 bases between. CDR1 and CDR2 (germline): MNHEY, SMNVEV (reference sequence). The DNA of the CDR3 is TGTGCCAGCAGTTATGTTGGCAATCAGCCCCAGCATTTT. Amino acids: CASSYVGNQPQHF.

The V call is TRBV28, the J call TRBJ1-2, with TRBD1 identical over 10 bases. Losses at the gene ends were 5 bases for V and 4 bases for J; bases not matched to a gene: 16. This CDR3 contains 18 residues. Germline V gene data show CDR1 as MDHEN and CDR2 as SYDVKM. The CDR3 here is CASSTPGTGDIRFYGYTF. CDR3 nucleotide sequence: TGTGCCAGCAGTACCCCCGGGACAGGGGACATCCGGTTCTATGGCTACACCTTC.